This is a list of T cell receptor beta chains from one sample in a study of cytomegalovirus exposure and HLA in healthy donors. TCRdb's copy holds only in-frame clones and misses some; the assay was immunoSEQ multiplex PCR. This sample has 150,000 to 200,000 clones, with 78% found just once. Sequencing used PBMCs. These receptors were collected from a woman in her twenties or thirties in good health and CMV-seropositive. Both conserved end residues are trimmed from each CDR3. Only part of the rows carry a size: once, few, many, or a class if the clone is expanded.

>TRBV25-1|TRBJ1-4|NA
ASSGAGAATNEKLF
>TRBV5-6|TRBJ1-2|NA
ASSSGQLYGYT
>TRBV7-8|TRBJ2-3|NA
ASSRGLAGGTDTQY
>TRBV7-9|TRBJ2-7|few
ASSASGLASTYEQY
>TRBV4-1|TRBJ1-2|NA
ASSQGALSYGYT
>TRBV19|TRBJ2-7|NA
ASSMDVPGTGYEQY
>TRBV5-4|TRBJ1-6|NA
ASSLGGSSYNSPLH
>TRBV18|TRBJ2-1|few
ASRSGGAYNEQF
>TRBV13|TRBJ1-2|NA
ASSYNLGANDGYT
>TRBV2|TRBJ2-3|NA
ASRRDPSGDTQY
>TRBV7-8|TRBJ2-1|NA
ASSLALVSYNEQF
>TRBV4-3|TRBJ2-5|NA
ASSSRLQETQY
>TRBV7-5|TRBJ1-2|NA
ARSFGSRGEGYT
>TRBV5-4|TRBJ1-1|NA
ASSLGGVRGEAF
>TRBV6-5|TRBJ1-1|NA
ASSRDRDRAF
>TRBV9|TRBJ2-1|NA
ASSARGGAYNEQF
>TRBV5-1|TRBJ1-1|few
ASSAWETNTEAF
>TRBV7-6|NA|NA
ASSPTRGVYEQY
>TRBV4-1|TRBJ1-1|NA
ASSLGGPTEAF
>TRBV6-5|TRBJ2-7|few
ASSRVGHEQY
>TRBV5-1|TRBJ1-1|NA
ASSLEEDTEAF
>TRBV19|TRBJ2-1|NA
ASSISPRGGHDEQF
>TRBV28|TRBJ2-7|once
ASSLQGLPYEQY
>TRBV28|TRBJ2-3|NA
ASSLSQTGNTDTQY
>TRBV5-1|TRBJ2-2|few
ASSFQTSGGLTGELF
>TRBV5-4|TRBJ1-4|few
ASSPRLDRDEKLF
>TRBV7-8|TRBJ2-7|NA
ASSSRKGEGEY
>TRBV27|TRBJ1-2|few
ASSQNPSYPYT
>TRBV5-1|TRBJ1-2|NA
ASAVDPPGQVSYGYT
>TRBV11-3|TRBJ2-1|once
ASSFGLAGGDNEQF
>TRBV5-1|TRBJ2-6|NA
ASSTTSGMRGANVLT
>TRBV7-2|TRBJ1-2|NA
ASSLTQGASYGYT
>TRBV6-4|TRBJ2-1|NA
ASSSTSGGANEQF
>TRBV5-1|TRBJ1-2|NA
ASSPEGQIYGYT
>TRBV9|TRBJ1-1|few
ASSLPGGLVTEAF
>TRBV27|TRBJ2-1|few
ASSFQPTAVEEQF
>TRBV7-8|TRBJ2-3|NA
ASSLRDRGTDTQY
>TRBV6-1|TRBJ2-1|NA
ASSKTTGTRDEQF
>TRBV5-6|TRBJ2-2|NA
ASSLGWASTGELF
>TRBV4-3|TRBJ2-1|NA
ASSQEPRLAGVYEQF
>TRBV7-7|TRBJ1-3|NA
ASTTLRQSGNTIY
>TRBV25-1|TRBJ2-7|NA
ASSEWYRGEQY
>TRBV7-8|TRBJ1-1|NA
ASSPKPGTSATEAF
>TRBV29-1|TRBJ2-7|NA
SVENGEQY
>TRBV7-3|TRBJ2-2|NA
ASSSAGESNTGELF
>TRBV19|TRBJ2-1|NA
ATNGLAGSNEQF
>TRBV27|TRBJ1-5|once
ASSTDYNQPQH
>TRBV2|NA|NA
ASSEGGSGSGSPYEQY
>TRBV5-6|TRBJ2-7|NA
ASSFDPGRVEQY
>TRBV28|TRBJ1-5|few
ASITGLSNQPQH
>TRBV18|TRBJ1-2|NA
ASSPNSGSAINYGYT
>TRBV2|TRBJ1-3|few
ASSGPYSSGNTIY
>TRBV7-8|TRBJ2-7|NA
ASSHKAEQY